Listed below are T cell receptor beta chains from one sample, sequenced in a study of blood T cell repertoires in COVID-19. Clones were read by immunoSEQ multiplex PCR, and TCRdb kept only the in-frame ones, dropping some. The profile shows roughly 290,000 clones, roughly 85% of them singletons. Material: PBMCs or T cells enriched from blood (not recorded which). The receptors originated from a man younger than 40 who had recovered from COVID-19. The CDR3 runs from the conserved cysteine through the conserved F or W. The order of the fields is J gene, V gene, CDR3 protein.

j_call: TRBJ2-2; v_call: TRBV9; cdr3_aa: CASRSGTDTGELFF
j_call: TRBJ1-1; v_call: TRBV6-4; cdr3_aa: CASNCPDTEAFF
j_call: TRBJ2-7; v_call: TRBV6-2/TRBV6-3; cdr3_aa: CASSRTGDYEQYF
j_call: TRBJ1-6; v_call: TRBV9; cdr3_aa: CASSAWTGGDSPLHF
j_call: TRBJ1-6; v_call: TRBV7-8; cdr3_aa: CASSSRTGPNSPLHF
j_call: TRBJ1-5; v_call: TRBV18; cdr3_aa: CASSPTGTGGWQPQHF
j_call: TRBJ1-2; v_call: TRBV18; cdr3_aa: CASSPPLGRAAFLYYGYTF
j_call: TRBJ2-7; v_call: TRBV7-3; cdr3_aa: CASSLRVSYPHEQYF
j_call: TRBJ2-5; v_call: TRBV5-6; cdr3_aa: CASSTTGDQETQYF
j_call: TRBJ1-1; v_call: TRBV27; cdr3_aa: CASSRDRGRTEAFF
j_call: TRBJ2-2; v_call: TRBV3-1/TRBV3-2; cdr3_aa: CASSQTGGTGELFF
j_call: TRBJ2-5; v_call: TRBV3-1/TRBV3-2; cdr3_aa: CASSQGFTTGGRLETQYF
j_call: TRBJ1-2; v_call: TRBV7-2; cdr3_aa: CASSLGGANYGYTF
j_call: TRBJ1-3; v_call: TRBV7-2; cdr3_aa: CASSLARTLGAGNTIYF
j_call: TRBJ1-1; v_call: TRBV6-5; cdr3_aa: CASSYGTGGTEAFF
j_call: TRBJ1-1; v_call: TRBV30; cdr3_aa: CAWNRANTEAFF
j_call: TRBJ2-7; v_call: TRBV5-8; cdr3_aa: CALGGASYEQYF
j_call: TRBJ2-7; v_call: TRBV6-6; cdr3_aa: CASSLDRGSYEQYF
j_call: TRBJ1-3; v_call: TRBV5-8; cdr3_aa: CASSSDLKGNTIYF
j_call: TRBJ1-5; v_call: TRBV19; cdr3_aa: CASRTGTGFNQPQHF
j_call: TRBJ1-1; v_call: TRBV2; cdr3_aa: CASRLSEGTEAFF
j_call: TRBJ1-2; v_call: TRBV12-3/TRBV12-4; cdr3_aa: CASSPTTLYGYTF
j_call: TRBJ2-7; v_call: TRBV21-1; cdr3_aa: CASSKGTSGSYEQYF
j_call: TRBJ1-1; v_call: TRBV5-1; cdr3_aa: CASSLESDGGTEAFF
j_call: TRBJ1-3; v_call: TRBV19; cdr3_aa: CASSISGFRSGNTIYF
j_call: TRBJ2-3; v_call: TRBV4-1; cdr3_aa: CASSLGGTRGTDTQYF
j_call: TRBJ1-2; v_call: TRBV10-3; cdr3_aa: CAISVAGADYGYTF
j_call: TRBJ2-7; v_call: TRBV19; cdr3_aa: CASSEQGSPYEQYF
j_call: TRBJ1-5; v_call: TRBV2; cdr3_aa: CASIAGPTRVNQPQHF
j_call: TRBJ1-1; v_call: TRBV6-2/TRBV6-3; cdr3_aa: CASSLGQGRTEAFF
j_call: TRBJ1-2; v_call: TRBV19; cdr3_aa: CASSRPRHGQGYYGYTF
j_call: TRBJ1-2; v_call: TRBV19; cdr3_aa: CASSRQAFNYGYTF
j_call: TRBJ1-6; v_call: TRBV6-1; cdr3_aa: CASSGRTVLSSYNSPLHF
j_call: TRBJ1-2; v_call: TRBV12-3/TRBV12-4; cdr3_aa: CASSRGMDGYTF
j_call: TRBJ1-1; v_call: TRBV13; cdr3_aa: CASSLAPGQGRAEAFF
j_call: TRBJ1-1; v_call: TRBV7-3; cdr3_aa: CASSLEGTGNTEAFF
j_call: TRBJ1-2; v_call: TRBV5-6; cdr3_aa: CASSLEGAAYGYTF
j_call: TRBJ1-2; v_call: TRBV30; cdr3_aa: CAWSVSQGSGGYTF
j_call: TRBJ1-5; v_call: TRBV27; cdr3_aa: CASSSRALLTGNQPQHF
j_call: TRBJ2-7; v_call: TRBV6-2/TRBV6-3; cdr3_aa: CASSYGTSSDEQYF
j_call: TRBJ2-3; v_call: TRBV5-1; cdr3_aa: CASSLGRVSTDTQYF
j_call: TRBJ1-2; v_call: TRBV5-4; cdr3_aa: CASSPTGTVNYGYTF